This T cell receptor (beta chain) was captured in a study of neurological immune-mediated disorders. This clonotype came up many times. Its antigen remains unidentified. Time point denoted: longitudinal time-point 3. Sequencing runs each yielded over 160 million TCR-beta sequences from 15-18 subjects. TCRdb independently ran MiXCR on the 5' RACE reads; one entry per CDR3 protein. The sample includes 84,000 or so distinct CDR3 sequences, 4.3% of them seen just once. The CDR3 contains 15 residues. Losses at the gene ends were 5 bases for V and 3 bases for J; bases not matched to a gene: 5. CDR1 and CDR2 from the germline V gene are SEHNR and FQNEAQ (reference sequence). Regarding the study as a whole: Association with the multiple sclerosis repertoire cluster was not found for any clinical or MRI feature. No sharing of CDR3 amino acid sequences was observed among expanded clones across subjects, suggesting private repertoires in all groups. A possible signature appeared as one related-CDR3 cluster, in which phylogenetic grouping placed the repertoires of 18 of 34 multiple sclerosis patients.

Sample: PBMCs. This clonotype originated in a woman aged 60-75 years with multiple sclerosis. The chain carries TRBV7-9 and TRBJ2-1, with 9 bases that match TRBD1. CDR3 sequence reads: CASSPWTGDYNEQFF. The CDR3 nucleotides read TGTGCCAGCAGCCCCTGGACAGGGGACTACAATGAGCAGTTCTTC.